The TCR beta chain described here comes from a study of T-cell memory formation after mild COVID-19. Study background: Clustering of TCRs was largely donor specific.

This CDR3 has 14 residues. The germline CDR1 and CDR2 sequences are SGDLS and YYNGEE. V lost 7 bases and J lost 6; bases outside the gene matches: 10. Whole-study findings and limits: Shrinking CD4+ clones were chiefly CM and EM; CD8+ ones were chiefly EMRA.

TCRdb reprocessed the 5' RACE reads via MiXCR and lists one record per CDR3 protein. Of about 82,000 distinct CDR3 sequences in the sample, more than 10% were seen once. This clonotype was counted a few times. Antigen specificity is unknown. This TCR came from an adult woman who had mild COVID-19 (a few samples of this study predate the infection). Cell type and time point are not known. The sequenced sample was PBMCs or a T cell subset sorted from them (not recorded which). The rearrangement links TRBV9 to TRBJ2-5; 9 bases are shared with TRBD2. CDR3 loop: CASARASGAKTQYF. CDR3 nucleotides: TGTGCCAGCGCGAGGGCTAGCGGGGCGAAGACCCAGTACTTC. The full variable domain, rest sourced from reference TRBV9 and TRBJ2-5, is DSGVTQTPKHLITATGQRVTLRCSPRSGDLSVYWYQQSLDQGLQFLIQYYNGEERAKGNILERFSAQQFPDLHSELNLSSLELGDSALYFCASARASGAKTQYFGPGTRLLVL.